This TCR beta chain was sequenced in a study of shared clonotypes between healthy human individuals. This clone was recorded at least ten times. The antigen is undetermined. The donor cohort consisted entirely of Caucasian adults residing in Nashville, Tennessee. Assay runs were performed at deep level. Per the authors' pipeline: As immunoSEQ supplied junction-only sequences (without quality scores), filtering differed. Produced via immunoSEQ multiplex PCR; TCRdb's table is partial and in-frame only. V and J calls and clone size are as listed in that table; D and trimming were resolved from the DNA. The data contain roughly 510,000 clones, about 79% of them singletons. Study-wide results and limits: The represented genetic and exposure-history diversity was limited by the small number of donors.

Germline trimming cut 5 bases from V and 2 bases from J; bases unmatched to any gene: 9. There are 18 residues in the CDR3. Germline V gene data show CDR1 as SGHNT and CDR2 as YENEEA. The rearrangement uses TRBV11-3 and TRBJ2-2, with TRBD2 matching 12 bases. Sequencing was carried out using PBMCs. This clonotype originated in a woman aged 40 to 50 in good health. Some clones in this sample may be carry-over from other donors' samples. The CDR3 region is CASSSGTSGWSNTGELFF. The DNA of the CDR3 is TGTGCCAGCAGCAGCGGGACTAGCGGGTGGTCTAACACCGGGGAGCTGTTTTTT.